The 20 T cell receptor beta chains presented below share a single source sample, sequenced in a study of CD8+CD57+ T cells in acquired aplastic anemia listed by TCRdb under 2018. Patients chosen for sequencing had shown expansion of CD8+CD57+ cells by flow cytometry. TCRdb names Illumina HiSeq 2000 as the instrument used. Profiling of TCR beta VDJ combinations and CDR3 sequences used genomic DNA as the template. Using fastp trimming at Q25 and MiXCR clonotype assembly, TCRdb reanalyzed the public sequencing data and kept in-frame beta chains. Under each unique CDR3 protein, matching rows form one entry showing the most common genes and DNA. A total of about 160,000 distinct CDR3 sequences appear in this sample, 45% to 55% of them only once. Under 35% of the sample is held by the ten biggest clonotypes. The sequenced sample was sorted CD4+, CD8+, or CD8+CD57+ T cells (not recorded which) from PBMCs. The receptors stem from a human donor with aplastic anemia.

This clonotype was seen more than once but under ten times. The chain employs TRBV30 and TRBJ2-3, with D possibly being TRBD2 (6 bases). This CDR3 is built from 13 residues. Trimming cost V 5 bases and J 0 bases, with 9 bases left between them. Germline V gene sequence: CDR1 GTSNPN, CDR2 SVGIG (reference sequence). CDR3 sequence: CAWDSGSTDTQYF. CDR3 in DNA: TGTGCCTGGGATAGCGGAAGCACAGATACGCAGTATTTT. The full variable domain, with the rest looked up from reference TRBV30 and TRBJ2-3, is SQTIHQWPATLVQPVGSPLSLECTVEGTSNPNLYWYRQAAGRGLQLLFYSVGIGQISSEVPQNLSASRPQDRQFILSSKKLLLSDSGFYLCAWDSGSTDTQYFGPGTRLTVL.

The chain combines TRBV29-1 with TRBJ2-7; D ambiguous. The CDR3 is 12 residues long. Germline values: CDR1 SQVTM, CDR2 ANQGSEA. V was shortened by 0 bases and J by 6 bases, with 9 bases between the two germline ends. The CDR3 DNA is TGCAGCGTTGAAGATCAACCCTGCGAGCAGTACTTC. This translates into CSVEDQPCEQYF.

The chain employs TRBV20-1 and TRBJ2-6, with a possible D match to TRBD2 (5 bases). Germline-derived CDR1 and CDR2 are DFQATT and SNEGSKA (reference sequence). V gave up 4 bases and J gave up 2 bases, with 12 bases separating them. The CDR3 has 15 amino acids. The CDR3 is CSANPLGTGANVLTF. The CDR3 coding sequence is TGCAGTGCTAACCCACTCGGGACTGGGGCCAACGTCCTGACTTTC.

About this clonotype itself: The conserved closing phenylalanine or tryptophan is absent in this CDR3, likely reflecting a read error. No DNA is shown, since the ends of the CDR3 on it are uncertain; the CDR3 is the one TCRdb lists. The chain carries TRBV4-3 and TRBJ2-2; the table's D call, TRBD1, has no DNA check behind it. Per the germline V gene, CDR1 is LGHNA and CDR2 is YSLEER. Both ends counted, the CDR3 spans 18 residues. The CDR3 loop is CASNQDARQGSVTGELSL.

The rearrangement joins TRBV27 to TRBJ2-3; 10 bases map to TRBD2. J lost 8 bases, V lost 5 bases, and 10 bases had no gene match. The CDR3 extends over 15 amino acids. Germline CDR1 and CDR2: MNHEY and SMNVEV (reference sequence). The CDR3 DNA reads as TGTGCCAGCAGTCCACTAGCGGGGAGATACGGTACGCAGTATTTT. This encodes CASSPLAGRYGTQYF.

This chain uses TRBV19 with TRBJ1-6; D remains ambiguous. Germline V gene sequence: CDR1 LNHDA, CDR2 SQIVND (reference sequence). V was pared by 4 bases and J by 11 bases, with 12 bases between. The CDR3 covers 13 residues. As DNA, the CDR3 is TGTGCCAGTAGTACACCCTCGAGGCCACCCCTCCACTTT. This encodes CASSTPSRPPLHF.

J is TRBJ2-5 and V is TRBV7-9; a weak D match, TRBD2 (6 bases). Trimming pared 5 bases from V and 4 bases from J, leaving 14 bases between. CDR1 is SEHNR, CDR2 FQNEAQ, per germline (reference sequence). This CDR3 has 14 amino acids. The CDR3 DNA sequence: TGTGCCAGCAGCCACCCGGCGGGGATAGAGACCCAGTACTTC. This sequence encodes CASSHPAGIETQYF.

This clonotype was counted a single time. Since the CDR3 does not end with the conserved phenylalanine or tryptophan, this likely comes from a read error. The DNA is left out, because the CDR3 cannot be placed on it with certainty; the CDR3 is given as TCRdb lists it. V is TRBV2 and J is TRBJ2-3; TRBD1, the table's D call, lacks a check against the DNA. From its first to its last residue, the CDR3 has 12 amino acids. Germline V gives CDR1 SNHLY, CDR2 FYNNEI. CDR3 loop: CASSEEGGTPTL.

V gene TRBV6-2 or TRBV6-3 combines with J gene TRBJ1-1; 8 nucleotides align to TRBD1. The CDR3 is made up of 15 amino acids. J lost 2 bases, V lost 1 base, and 3 bases had no gene match. Per germline, CDR1 MNHEY and CDR2 SVGEGT. In nucleotides, the CDR3 is TGTGCCAGCAGTTACTACGGACAGGGAAACACTGAAGCTTTCTTT. Translated, it gives CASSYYGQGNTEAFF.

This clonotype was seen repeatedly, ten times or more. This chain uses TRBV2 with TRBJ2-5; 10 bases are a match to TRBD2. This CDR3 has 14 residues. The germline CDR1 and CDR2 sequences are SNHLY and FYNNEI. Trimming at V came to 3 bases and at J to 5 bases, leaving 3 bases not matched to a gene. CDR3 loop: CASSEGLARETQYF. The CDR3 DNA reads TGTGCCAGCAGTGAGGGACTAGCGAGGGAGACCCAGTACTTC. Using reference TRBV2 and TRBJ2-5 for the parts outside the CDR3, the full variable domain is EPEVTQTPSHQVTQMGQEVILRCVPISNHLYFYWYRQILGQKVEFLVSFYNNEISEKSEIFDDQFSVERPDGSNFTLKIRSTKLEDSAMYFCASSEGLARETQYFGPGTRLLVL.

The chain is built from TRBV24-1 and TRBJ2-5; D not certain. The CDR3 totals 11 residues. Trimming left V 3 bases short and J 4 bases short, with 2 bases between. Germline V lookup: CDR1 KGHDR, CDR2 SFDVKD. The CDR3 protein is CATSDRETQYF. The CDR3 DNA follows: TGTGCCACCAGTGATAGAGAGACCCAGTACTTC.

This clonotype was found many times. V is TRBV19 and J is TRBJ2-1; D is unclear. The ends were cut back, 3 bases at V and 2 bases at J, with 8 bases in the middle. CDR1 LNHDA and CDR2 SQIVND come from the germline V gene (reference sequence). This CDR3 contains 14 residues. The CDR3 sequence is CASSMGWPYNEQFF. The CDR3 DNA is TGTGCCAGTAGTATGGGATGGCCCTACAATGAGCAGTTCTTC.

CDR3 amino acids: CASSDLDSSIYEQYF. DNA of the CDR3: TGTGCCAGCAGTGACTTGGACAGTTCAATCTACGAGCAGTACTTC. J is TRBJ2-7 and V is TRBV2; the D gene is possibly TRBD1 (6 bases). Germline V CDR1 and CDR2: SNHLY, FYNNEI. V was shortened by 3 bases and J by 3 bases, with 15 bases between the two germline ends. This CDR3 is 15 amino acids long.

This sequence joins TRBV7-9 and TRBJ2-7; perhaps TRBD2 as D (5 bases). Deletions cut 5 bases from V and 7 bases from J, with 15 bases between. The CDR3 contains 13 residues. The germline V gene has CDR1 SEHNR and CDR2 FQNEAQ (reference sequence). The CDR3 region is CASSPSEEEEQYF. The DNA for the CDR3 is TGTGCCAGCAGCCCCTCGGAGGAGGAAGAGCAGTACTTC.

The rearrangement uses TRBV2 and TRBJ2-3; 9 positions match TRBD2. Trimming cost V 2 bases and J 10 bases; bases outside gene matches: 16. From germline, CDR1 is SNHLY and CDR2 FYNNEI. The CDR3 consists of 17 residues. The CDR3 sequence: CASSERVAGAKRHAQYF. As DNA, the CDR3 is TGTGCCAGCAGTGAAAGGGTAGCGGGAGCAAAACGGCATGCGCAGTATTTT. The entire variable domain, with the rest obtained from reference TRBV2 and TRBJ2-3, is as follows: EPEVTQTPSHQVTQMGQEVILRCVPISNHLYFYWYRQILGQKVEFLVSFYNNEISEKSEIFDDQFSVERPDGSNFTLKIRSTKLEDSAMYFCASSERVAGAKRHAQYFGPGTRLTVL.

This clonotype was counted at least ten times. V gene TRBV5-1 combines with J gene TRBJ2-7, with D perhaps TRBD1 (5 bases). CDR1 and CDR2 from the germline V gene are SGHRS and YFSETQ. The CDR3 totals 13 residues. V lost 3 bases and J lost 2, with 9 bases in between. The CDR3 sequence: CASSSAGTYEQYF. The DNA of the CDR3 is TGCGCCAGCAGCTCCGCAGGGACCTACGAGCAGTACTTC.

The V and J genes are TRBV15 and TRBJ2-3, with TRBD1 matching 7 bases. Germline CDR1 LNHNV, CDR2 YYDKDF (reference sequence). Germline trimming cut 5 bases from V and 2 bases from J; bases unmatched to any gene: 7. CDR3 size: 15 residues. The CDR3 DNA reads as TGTGCCACCAGCTGGGACAGAGCTAACACAGATACGCAGTATTTT. Its protein product is CATSWDRANTDTQYF.

This clonotype was counted between two and nine times. The chain recombines TRBV30 with TRBJ1-1; no clear D. V lost 2 bases and J lost 10, with 17 bases in between. Germline V gene sequence: CDR1 GTSNPN, CDR2 SVGIG (reference sequence). The CDR3 contains 13 residues. The CDR3 protein is CAWSLYSPGGAFF. The DNA for the CDR3 is TGTGCCTGGAGTCTATACAGCCCTGGTGGAGCTTTCTTT.

A few counts support this clonotype. CDR3 nucleotides: TGTGCCAGCAGCCACAGGAACACTTGGGCTGAAGCTTTCTTT. Protein sequence: CASSHRNTWAEAFF. This chain uses TRBV14 with TRBJ1-1; no reliable D call. Trimming took off 3 bases at V and 6 bases at J, with 14 bases between the two ends. Germline CDR1 is SGHDN and CDR2 is FVKESK. The CDR3 sequence is 14 residues long. Full variable domain (remainder filled in from reference TRBV14 and TRBJ1-1): EAGVTQFPSHSVIEKGQTVTLRCDPISGHDNLYWYRRVMGKEIKFLLHFVKESKQDESGMPNNRFLAERTGGTYSTLKVQPAELEDSGVYFCASSHRNTWAEAFFGQGTRLTVV.

This clonotype was found once. Relative to the germline gene, one junction end is altered; a read error may explain this. The chain joins TRBV4-2 to TRBJ2-4, with a possible D match to TRBD2 (5 bases). CDR3 length: 19 residues. CDR1 and CDR2 from the germline V gene are LGHNA and YNFKEQ. The CDR3: CASSQDPLFHLRGGNVQYF. The CDR3 bases are TGTGCCAGCAGCCAAGATCCGTTATTTCACCTACGAGGAGGAAACGTTCAGTACTTC.